Listed here is a single T cell receptor beta chain. There are a few counts of this clonotype. There is no known antigen for this receptor. Per-base quality was not reported, and no clone a single base away is much larger than it. The library relied on PCR. Sequencing instrument: Illumina HiSeq 2500. To normalize quantification of the TCRbeta repertoire, the TCR libraries were built with molecular barcoding that relied on unique molecular identifiers. Using fastp trimming at Q25 and MiXCR clonotype assembly, TCRdb reanalyzed the public sequencing data and kept in-frame beta chains. Rows matching on CDR3 protein sequence are summarized as one entry with the most common DNA and genes. Present in this sample are about 150,000 distinct CDR3 sequences, about 9% of which were seen just once. The ten largest clonotypes hold 18% of the sample. The data belong to a study of T-cell reconstitution after alpha-beta-depleted transplantation in children (dated by TCRdb to the mid-2010s). At the level of the whole study: T-cell immune reconstitution after TCRalphabeta/CD19-depleted allogeneic hematopoietic cell transplantation in children was quantitatively tracked in the study by means of TCR repertoire profiling.

The CDR3 runs 20 amino acids, cysteine and phenylalanine included. This entry keeps only the CDR3 DNA: 60 bases, framed from base 1. Taken from the germline V gene, the CDR1 and CDR2 loops are SGHRS and YFSETQ. V is pruned by 2 bases and J by 5 bases, leaving 23 bases of the junction without a gene match. In light of the paper, this sample's treatment or condition label describes: allogeneic hematopoietic cell transplantation with graft depleted of TCRalphabeta T cells and CD19 B cells. The children who served as transplant recipients had been given grafts of TCRalphabeta/CD19-depleted allogeneic hematopoietic cells. The paper's findings and limits, for the study overall: In some patients, the high TCRbeta diversity seen at day 60 was put down to recipient T cells and intrathymic progenitors that had survived conditioning. Over subsequent months, a decline in hyperexpanded clone frequencies was noted, and after one year, T-cell counts and TCRbeta diversity were mostly ascribed to newly produced T cells. The apparently early alphabetaT-cell count recovery about two months after transplant was reportedly dependent on only several hundred rapidly expanded clones derived from non-depleted graft cells.

The sequence was obtained from a female patient aged 2 to 10 who had a stem cell transplant for congenital amegakaryocytic thrombocytopenia, so the T cells may come from the graft donor. The sample consisted of PBMCs, mostly from graft donor cells, taken 180 days after TCRalphabeta/CD19-depleted stem cell transplant. This sequence uses TRBV5-1 and TRBJ1-1; TRBD1 fits 8 bases in the junction. CDR3 sequence: CASSFARGYKAGGAGTEAFF. The nucleotides read TGCGCCAGCAGCTTTGCCAGGGGATACAAGGCAGGGGGCGCGGGAACTGAAGCTTTCTTT.